These T cell receptor beta chains were read from a single sample in a study of blood T cell repertoires in COVID-19. The data were produced by immunoSEQ multiplex PCR, yet TCRdb's version contains in-frame clones alone and is incomplete. The repertoire holds about 200,000 clones, with about 88% as singletons. The specimen sequenced was peripheral blood. Every receptor here comes from a man aged 50-60 years with COVID-19, enrolled during active disease. Each CDR3 is given with its conserved first and last residue. The order of the fields is J gene, clone size, V gene, CDR3 length, D gene, CDR3 protein, CDR3 DNA. D genes are given only for firm matches. Size values are once, few and many counts, or a class for expanded clones, and some rows have none.

j_call: TRBJ1-5; clone_size: NA; v_call: TRBV19; cdr3_length: 14; d_call: NA; cdr3_aa: CASRPSVPIGPQHF; cdr3_nt: TGTGCCAGTAGGCCATCGGTCCCTATCGGGCCCCAGCATTTT
j_call: TRBJ2-6; clone_size: NA; v_call: TRBV5-1; cdr3_length: 17; d_call: NA; cdr3_aa: CASSPGGRSSGANVLTF; cdr3_nt: TGCGCCAGCAGCCCCGGAGGACGTAGCTCTGGGGCCAACGTCCTGACTTTC
j_call: TRBJ1-1; clone_size: NA; v_call: TRBV5-4; cdr3_length: 13; d_call: TRBD1; cdr3_aa: CASSRGETGSPFF; cdr3_nt: TGTGCCAGCAGCCGCGGTGAGACAGGGAGTCCTTTCTTT
j_call: TRBJ2-2; clone_size: NA; v_call: TRBV10-3; cdr3_length: 15; d_call: TRBD1; cdr3_aa: CAISEVGGRTGELFF; cdr3_nt: TGTGCCATCAGTGAAGTAGGGGGCCGGACCGGGGAGCTGTTTTTT
j_call: TRBJ1-1; clone_size: few; v_call: TRBV24-1; cdr3_length: 12; d_call: NA; cdr3_aa: CATSDLGAAVFF; cdr3_nt: TGTGCCACCAGTGATCTGGGGGCCGCAGTTTTCTTT
j_call: TRBJ2-1; clone_size: NA; v_call: TRBV5-6; cdr3_length: 16; d_call: NA; cdr3_aa: CASSATRGSSYNEQFF; cdr3_nt: TGTGCCAGCAGCGCCACGAGGGGGTCCTCCTACAATGAGCAGTTCTTC
j_call: TRBJ2-3; clone_size: NA; v_call: TRBV5-6; cdr3_length: 16; d_call: TRBD2; cdr3_aa: CASSLERGGSTDTQYF; cdr3_nt: TGTGCCAGCAGCTTGGAGCGGGGGGGGAGCACAGATACGCAGTATTTT
j_call: TRBJ1-1; clone_size: once; v_call: TRBV20-1; cdr3_length: 16; d_call: NA; cdr3_aa: CSASLAAFSSNTEAFF; cdr3_nt: TGCAGTGCTAGTTTGGCGGCATTCTCTTCGAACACTGAAGCTTTCTTT
j_call: TRBJ2-1; clone_size: once; v_call: TRBV7-6; cdr3_length: 15; d_call: TRBD2; cdr3_aa: CASSHGLAGGNEQFF; cdr3_nt: TGTGCCAGCAGCCACGGACTAGCGGGAGGCAATGAGCAGTTCTTC
j_call: TRBJ2-1; clone_size: NA; v_call: TRBV18; cdr3_length: 15; d_call: TRBD2; cdr3_aa: CASSPQLAEYNEQFF; cdr3_nt: TGTGCCAGCTCACCACAACTAGCGGAATACAATGAGCAGTTCTTC
j_call: TRBJ2-2; clone_size: NA; v_call: TRBV28; cdr3_length: 15; d_call: NA; cdr3_aa: CASSSTGFATGELFF; cdr3_nt: TGTGCCAGCAGTTCCACAGGGTTTGCCACCGGGGAGCTGTTTTTT
j_call: TRBJ2-5; clone_size: NA; v_call: TRBV18; cdr3_length: 12; d_call: NA; cdr3_aa: CASSQAQETQYF; cdr3_nt: TGTGCCAGCTCCCAAGCCCAAGAGACCCAGTACTTC
j_call: TRBJ2-7; clone_size: NA; v_call: TRBV7-8; cdr3_length: 15; d_call: NA; cdr3_aa: CASSLVRGSSYEQYF; cdr3_nt: TGTGCCAGCAGCTTAGTCAGGGGATCTTCCTACGAGCAGTACTTC
j_call: TRBJ1-5; clone_size: NA; v_call: TRBV2; cdr3_length: 14; d_call: NA; cdr3_aa: CASSAGRSNQPQHF; cdr3_nt: TGTGCCAGCAGTGCAGGGCGAAGCAATCAGCCCCAGCATTTT
j_call: TRBJ2-1; clone_size: NA; v_call: TRBV30; cdr3_length: 17; d_call: TRBD2; cdr3_aa: CAWSATGTSENYNEQFF; cdr3_nt: TGTGCCTGGAGTGCAACCGGGACTAGCGAAAACTACAATGAGCAGTTCTTC
j_call: TRBJ1-6; clone_size: NA; v_call: TRBV19; cdr3_length: 15; d_call: NA; cdr3_aa: CASSEQGTVRSPLHF; cdr3_nt: TGTGCCAGTAGTGAACAGGGAACGGTTCGGTCACCCCTCCACTTT
j_call: TRBJ2-2; clone_size: NA; v_call: TRBV6-2/TRBV6-3; cdr3_length: 14; d_call: TRBD2; cdr3_aa: CASSLRGDTGELFF; cdr3_nt: TGTGCCAGCAGTCTCCGGGGGGACACCGGGGAGCTGTTTTTT